One and the same sample provided the 32 T cell receptor beta chains below, sequenced in a study of cytotoxic CD8 clonotypes in ibrutinib-treated CLL. Assay used: immunoSEQ multiplex PCR; TCRdb lists only in-frame clones, some missing. The table has approximately 30,000 clones, roughly 59% seen once. Sequencing used PBMCs, obtained before ibrutinib treatment. These receptors all come from a human donor with chronic lymphocytic leukemia.

The genes are TRBV5-1 and TRBJ1-2; D gene ambiguous. Germline values: CDR1 SGHRS, CDR2 YFSETQ. The V end was cut by 0 bases, the J end by 3 bases, with 9 bases between. The length of the CDR3 is 14 residues. In DNA, the CDR3 is TGCGCCAGCAGCTTGGGGCAGGCGGACTATGGCTACACCTTC. Encoded protein: CASSLGQADYGYTF.

This clone was counted once. The rearrangement joins TRBV9 to TRBJ1-5; 12 bases match TRBD1. The CDR3 has 15 residues. The ends lost 2 bases at V and 6 bases at J; junction bases unmatched: 3. CDR1 and CDR2 from the germline V gene are SGDLS and YYNGEE. The CDR3 DNA follows: TGTGCCAGCAGCGTGGGACAGGGGGCGGGTCAGCCCCAGCATTTT. Encoded protein: CASSVGQGAGQPQHF.

The genes are TRBV12-5 and TRBJ1-1; 10 nucleotides align to TRBD1. This CDR3 is 14 amino acids long. V was clipped by 6 bases and J by 0 bases; unmatched bases: 1. The germline V gene has CDR1 LGHNT and CDR2 FRNRAP. CDR3 residues: CASGTGGLNTEAFF. Written as DNA, the CDR3 is TGTGCTAGTGGGACAGGGGGCCTGAACACTGAAGCTTTCTTT.

The table lists this clone with a count of one. The rearrangement links TRBV29-1 to TRBJ2-3; the D gene is possibly TRBD1 (5 bases). The CDR3 totals 13 residues. Germline lookup yields CDR1 SQVTM and CDR2 ANQGSEA. Trimming left V 3 bases short and J 2 bases short, with 9 bases between. The CDR3 protein is CSVDRVYTDTQYF. DNA of the CDR3: TGCAGCGTTGACAGGGTCTACACAGATACGCAGTATTTT.

This sequence joins TRBV6-1 and TRBJ1-3, with TRBD1 matching over 10 bases. The CDR3 covers 15 residues. Germline loops: CDR1 MNHNS, CDR2 SASEGT. V lost 4 bases and J lost 7; bases outside the gene matches: 7. The CDR3 region has the DNA TGTGCCAGCAGTGGAAGAGGGACAGGGGCCAACACCATATATTTT. This gives the protein CASSGRGTGANTIYF.

This sequence joins TRBV11-2 and TRBJ1-5; a weak D match, TRBD1 (6 bases). This CDR3 contains 17 residues. Germline CDR1 is SGHAT and CDR2 is FQNNGV. Trimming stripped 2 bases from V and 1 base from J, with 15 bases between. The DNA for the CDR3 is TGTGCCAGCAGCTTAACGGGGGGGCTGAGGAGCAATCAGCCCCAGCATTTT. This sequence encodes CASSLTGGLRSNQPQHF.

The chain is built from TRBV20-1 and TRBJ2-1; possibly TRBD2 for D (7 bases). Per germline, CDR1 DFQATT and CDR2 SNEGSKA (reference sequence). The CDR3 extends over 11 amino acids. Here the CDR3 reads CNRGADNEQFF. The CDR3 coding sequence is TGCAACCGGGGGGCTGACAATGAGCAGTTCTTC.

The rearrangement links TRBV18 to TRBJ2-4; D is possibly TRBD1 or TRBD2 (5 bases each). The V gene's germline CDR1 is KGHSH and CDR2 LQKENI. V lost 4 bases, J lost 0 bases, and 13 bases lay in between. The CDR3 runs to 16 residues. The CDR3 DNA follows: TGTGCCAGCTCACGGCAGAGGGACCTAGCCAAAAACATTCAGTACTTC. This codes for CASSRQRDLAKNIQYF.

This chain joins TRBV11-1 and TRBJ2-7; D is ambiguous. The CDR3 spans 15 residues. Trimming left V 0 bases short and J 2 bases short, with 11 bases between. Looked up from germline, CDR1 is SGHAT and CDR2 is FQDESV (reference sequence). CDR3 sequence: CASSLARSGPYEQYF. DNA for the CDR3: TGTGCCAGCAGCTTAGCGCGGTCTGGTCCCTACGAGCAGTACTTC.

This clone was detected once. V is TRBV7-2 and J is TRBJ2-1; D uncertain. The CDR3 sequence is 16 residues long. Germline CDR1 SGHTA, CDR2 FQGNSA. Trimming took off 2 bases at V and 6 bases at J, with 17 bases between the two ends. CDR3 sequence reads: CASSLLKQIWSNEQFF. The CDR3 bases are TGTGCCAGCAGCTTATTAAAACAGATTTGGTCCAATGAGCAGTTCTTC.

This clone was counted a few times. The chain combines TRBV6-5 with TRBJ2-7; TRBD1 matches 7 bases. Trimming took 6 bases from V and 3 from J; bases not matched to a gene: 2. There are 12 residues in the CDR3. CDR1 is MNHEY and CDR2 is SVGAGI in the germline V gene. This chain's CDR3 is CASSPGGYEQYF. The DNA of the CDR3 is TGTGCCAGCAGCCCAGGGGGCTACGAGCAGTACTTC.

The genes are TRBV11-2 and TRBJ2-2; D unresolved. CDR3 length: 13 amino acids. Germline V gene data show CDR1 as SGHAT and CDR2 as FQNNGV. V shed 5 bases and J shed 4 bases, with 8 bases lying between them. The CDR3 DNA follows: TGTGCCAGCAGCCAAGAACGCACCGGGGAGCTGTTTTTT. Protein sequence: CASSQERTGELFF.

The chain uses TRBV15 and TRBJ1-6, with 11 nucleotides matching TRBD1. Germline-derived CDR1 and CDR2 are LNHNV and YYDKDF (reference sequence). V was clipped by 3 bases and J by 6 bases; unmatched bases: 7. This CDR3 region has 17 residues. CDR3 nucleotides: TGTGCCACCAGCAGGGGCGGACAGGGGGCGAGTAATTCACCCCTCCACTTT. Translation gives CATSRGGQGASNSPLHF.

The rearrangement links TRBV11-2 to TRBJ2-7; tentatively, D is TRBD2 (7 bases). The germline V gene encodes CDR1 SGHAT and CDR2 FQNNGV. V dropped 1 base and J dropped 4 bases, with 11 bases sitting between them. The CDR3 consists of 14 residues. This CDR3 is CASSLGGGHYEQYF. In DNA form, the CDR3 reads TGTGCCAGCAGCTTAGGGGGGGGCCATTACGAGCAGTACTTC.

This clone appeared a few times. The chain combines TRBV14 with TRBJ1-1; maybe TRBD1 (6 bases). The V end was cut by 4 bases, the J end by 11 bases, with 20 bases between. The CDR3 runs to 14 residues. Germline CDR1 is SGHDN and CDR2 is FVKESK. This chain's CDR3 is CASSRDARGTGAFF. DNA of the CDR3: TGTGCCAGCAGCCGCGACGCCAGGGGAACTGGTGCTTTCTTT.

The chain combines TRBV20-1 with TRBJ1-1; no firm D call. Germline CDR1 DFQATT, CDR2 SNEGSKA (reference sequence). The CDR3 has 11 residues. V was clipped by 7 bases and J by 1 base, with 7 bases between them. The CDR3 region has the DNA TGCAGTGTGCTGAGGAACACTGAAGCTTTCTTT. Protein product: CSVLRNTEAFF.

The chain is built from TRBV11-2 and TRBJ2-5; the D is unclear. Germline V gene data show CDR1 as SGHAT and CDR2 as FQNNGV. The CDR3 loop spans 11 amino acids. Trimming took off 2 bases at V and 5 bases at J, with 3 bases between the two ends. The DNA of the CDR3 is TGTGCCAGCAGCTTAACGGAGACCCAGTACTTC. Residues: CASSLTETQYF.

This clone is termed medium-sized. The chain joins TRBV10-3 to TRBJ1-3, with D possibly matching TRBD1 (5 bases). Germline V gene data show CDR1 as ENHRY and CDR2 as SYGVKD. The CDR3 covers 15 residues. The V end was cut by 3 bases, the J end by 0 bases, with 9 bases between. The CDR3: CAISDRDFSGNTIYF. The CDR3 DNA sequence: TGTGCCATCAGTGATCGGGACTTCTCTGGAAACACCATATATTTT.

J is TRBJ2-5 and V is TRBV27; 11 bases are a match to TRBD2. The end of the DNA fits TRBJ2-7 better, so the J call may be wrong. The CDR3 covers 14 residues. CDR1 and CDR2 from the germline V gene are MNHEY and SMNVEV (reference sequence). CDR3 in amino acids: CASSILAGAYEQYF. The DNA for the CDR3 is TGTGCCAGCAGTATACTAGCGGGGGCCTACGAGCAGTACTTC.

The rearrangement joins TRBV14 to TRBJ2-3; TRBD2 matches 11 bases. The germline gives CDR1 SGHDN, CDR2 FVKESK. The CDR3 consists of 14 residues. The ends lost 8 bases at V and 6 bases at J; junction bases unmatched: 7. Here the CDR3 DNA reads TGTGCCAGCTCACTAGCGGGAGAAGGGGATACGCAGTATTTT. This codes for CASSLAGEGDTQYF.

The rearrangement uses TRBV2 and TRBJ1-4; D is perhaps TRBD1 (5 bases). Trimming cost V 7 bases and J 8 bases, with 14 bases left between them. The CDR3 extends over 13 amino acids. Germline CDR1 and CDR2: SNHLY and FYNNEI. The CDR3 reads CASIRDWGEKLFF. The CDR3 DNA reads as TGTGCCAGCATCCGGGACTGGGGAGAAAAACTGTTTTTT.

Concerning this clone: A junction end diverges from the germline sequence, so it may reflect a read error. The rearrangement uses TRBV18 and TRBJ2-3; D is possibly TRBD2 (5 bases). CDR3 length equals 16 residues. The V gene's germline CDR1 is KGHSH and CDR2 LQKENI. CDR3 nucleotides: TGCGCCAGCTCACCACCCACTCGGACTCACACAGATACGCAGTATTTT. Protein: CASSPPTRTHTDTQYF.

This clone was observed a handful of times. The chain has TRBV7-9 and TRBJ2-7, with a tentative D call TRBD1 (6 bases). Germline-derived CDR1 and CDR2 are SEHNR and FQNEAQ (reference sequence). V was trimmed by 5 bases and J by 3 bases, leaving 14 bases between them. The CDR3 is 14 residues long. CDR3 DNA: TGTGCCAGCAGCGATGAATTGGACAGCTACGAGCAGTACTTC. Protein sequence: CASSDELDSYEQYF.

The CDR3 DNA follows: TGCGCCAGCAGTGCGGGACTAGCGGGGGGCGCGCAAGAGACCCAGTACTTC. The encoded protein is CASSAGLAGGAQETQYF. The rearrangement links TRBV10-1 to TRBJ2-5; TRBD2 aligns across 15 bases. This CDR3 is built from 17 residues. V dropped 4 bases and J dropped 2; count of bases not matched to a gene: 5. Germline V CDR1 and CDR2: WNHNN, SYGVQD (reference sequence).

In its sample, this clone was seen once. The CDR3 sequence: CASSYRKGRGTDTQYF. As DNA, the CDR3 is TGTGCCAGCAGTTACCGTAAGGGGCGGGGCACAGATACGCAGTATTTT. The J gene is TRBJ2-3, the V gene TRBV6-5; D possibly matches TRBD1 or TRBD2 (5 bases each). The CDR3 is made up of 16 amino acids. In germline, CDR1 is MNHEY, CDR2 SVGAGI. V shed 2 bases and J shed 1 base, with 13 bases lying between them.

V gene TRBV10-2 combines with J gene TRBJ1-1; possible D gene TRBD1, 6 bases. Germline CDR1 WSHSY, CDR2 SAAADI. The CDR3 loop spans 13 amino acids. V was shortened by 4 bases and J by 4 bases, with 10 bases between the two germline ends. For the CDR3, the DNA is TGCGCCAGCAGTGGAACGACAGGCACTGAAGCTTTCTTT. Encoded protein: CASSGTTGTEAFF.

The rearrangement uses TRBV5-1 and TRBJ1-6; D unclear. Germline CDR1 is SGHRS and CDR2 is YFSETQ. Deletions cut 4 bases from V and 7 bases from J, with 12 bases between. The CDR3 runs to 14 residues. CDR3 DNA: TGCGCCAGCAGCCAGGAGCAGAAGAATTCACCCCTCCACTTT. This codes for CASSQEQKNSPLHF. The entire variable domain, with the rest obtained from reference TRBV5-1 and TRBJ1-6, is as follows: KAGVTQTPRYLIKTRGQQVTLSCSPISGHRSVSWYQQTPGQGLQFLFEYFSETQRNKGNFPGRFSGRQFSNSRSEMNVSTLELGDSALYLCASSQEQKNSPLHFGNGTRLTVT.

The chain employs TRBV6-5 and TRBJ1-1, with a tentative D call TRBD1 (6 bases). CDR3 length: 13 residues. Trimming cost V 2 bases and J 5 bases, with 9 bases left between them. Germline V gene data show CDR1 as MNHEY and CDR2 as SVGAGI. The CDR3 bases are TGTGCCAGCAGTTACGAGGGGGAAACTGAAGCTTTCTTT. This translates into CASSYEGETEAFF.

The chain employs TRBV5-1 and TRBJ1-6, with D possibly being TRBD1 (6 bases). In germline, CDR1 is SGHRS, CDR2 YFSETQ. There are 16 residues in the CDR3. Trimming pared 5 bases from V and 9 bases from J, leaving 21 bases between. The CDR3 sequence is CASSFTLPGARSPLHF. CDR3 sequence (DNA): TGCGCCAGCAGTTTCACCCTGCCAGGGGCACGTTCACCCCTCCACTTT.

The chain links TRBV29-1 to TRBJ2-7; TRBD1 aligns across 8 bases. The CDR3 loop spans 12 amino acids. J was trimmed by 6 bases and V by 7 bases; bases with no gene match: 8. The germline gives CDR1 SQVTM, CDR2 ANQGSEA. The CDR3: CSARTGLGEQYF. The CDR3 bases are TGCAGCGCGAGGACAGGGCTGGGCGAGCAGTACTTC.

The J gene is TRBJ1-2, the V gene TRBV25-1; D may be TRBD1 (5 bases). V was clipped by 3 bases and J by 6 bases, with 14 bases between them. This CDR3 contains 14 residues. Germline V CDR1 and CDR2: MGHDK, SYGVNS. The CDR3 loop is CASSEYPDRDGYTF. CDR3 DNA: TGTGCCAGCAGTGAGTACCCCGACAGAGATGGCTACACCTTC.

The genes are TRBV4-1 and TRBJ2-1; 7 bases are shared with TRBD2. The V segment lost 2 bases and the J segment 10 bases; nucleotides outside the gene matches: 11. The CDR3 has 15 residues. Per the germline V gene, CDR1 is MGHRA and CDR2 is YSYEKL. CDR3 residues: CASSQHREATREQFF. The CDR3 nucleotides are TGCGCCAGCAGCCAACATCGGGAGGCAACGAGAGAGCAGTTCTTC.